The T cell receptor beta chain described here comes from a study of CXCR3-negative and CXCR3-positive naive CD8 T cells. Worth noting for this clonotype: Its antigen remains unidentified.

Each TRB cDNA library was prepared by 5' RACE (with UMI labels). TCRdb processed the 5' RACE reads again and assigns one entry to each CDR3 protein, with no DNA. The sample table sets out over 100,000 distinct CDR3 sequences. With a few hundred thousand cells each, the CD8+ T cell subsets were individually sorted in triplicate. Those CD8+ T cells considered naive were CD45RO-CCR7+CD27+CD95-. This CDR3 has 12 residues. Germline CDR1 is SQVTM and CDR2 is ANQGSEA. Study results and limitations: Sequencing showed both naive subsets with comparably high diversity, and memory CD8+ cells much lower.

This TCR was sampled from a human donor in good health. Some clones in this sample may be carry-over from other donors' samples. The material sequenced was naive CXCR3- CD8+ T cells from blood. Subset given: CD45RO-CCR7+CD27+CD95- naive CD8+ T cells lacking CXCR3 (TNR3-). The rearrangement links TRBV29-1 to TRBJ2-3; without DNA, the TCRdb call of TRBD1 cannot be checked. The CDR3 sequence: CSATGGTDTQYF.